This TCR beta chain was captured in a study of blood T cell repertoires in COVID-19. In the study's own analysis: Estimated nucleated cell counts came from reference gene primer amplification. Only in-frame clones appear in the TCRdb table, and some are missing; sequencing was by immunoSEQ multiplex PCR. That table gives V, J and clone size, and the DNA gave D and trimming. The top ten hold approximately 4.6% of the sample, which has some 210,000 clones, around 82% seen once. Cohorts were determined from participant-reported clinical history. Specimen: PBMCs or T cells enriched from blood (not recorded which). This TCR came from a man in his thirties or forties with acute COVID-19.

The CDR3 DNA follows: TGTGCCAGCAGTGAGGGACAGGGCCCTTATAGAACAGATACGCAGTATTTT. Translating it yields CASSEGQGPYRTDTQYF. This chain links TRBV6-4 with TRBJ2-3; TRBD1 agrees at 9 bases. There are 17 residues in the CDR3. In germline, CDR1 is MRHNA, CDR2 SNTAGT. Losses at the gene ends were 3 bases for V and 3 bases for J; bases not matched to a gene: 10.